This entry describes one TCR beta chain. This sample was taken from a study of T cells in severe cutaneous drug reactions. Carbamazepine had induced Stevens-Johnson syndrome or toxic epidermal necrolysis in the sequenced donors. The iRepertoire multiplex PCR system with TCR subtype-specific primers built both bulk and single-cell libraries. After re-calling the multiplex PCR reads, TCRdb lists one entry per CDR3 protein, DNA absent. The sample holds 7,000 or so distinct CDR3 sequences. The receptor was isolated from a human donor with toxic epidermal necrolysis, a severe cutaneous drug reaction. Specimen: cells from a skin blister.

CDR3 residues: CSVEAPRSSEQYF. J is TRBJ2-7 and V is TRBV29-1; TCRdb's assignment of TRBD1 cannot be checked, as there is no DNA. Per the germline V gene, CDR1 is SQVTM and CDR2 is ANQGSEA. CDR3 length: 13 residues.